This T cell receptor (beta chain) came from a study of T cell responses to AZD1222 COVID-19 vaccine (dated by TCRdb to the early 2020s). As for the study more broadly: A total of roughly 240 trial participants underwent TCR sequencing, of whom about 210 received two doses of AZD1222 and roughly 25 received two doses of the MenACWY control vaccine. Trial participants were enrolled by age into 18-55, 56-69 and 70-plus year subgroups, with about 150, 27 and 61 TCR-sequenced participants respectively.

Comments on this clone: What antigen it recognizes has not been identified. The input lacks base qualities; no much larger clone sits a single base away.

The paper's findings and limits, for the study overall: Only a handful of AZD1222 recipients were SARS-CoV-2 seropositive at baseline, limiting conclusions about previously exposed vaccinees. Participants were mostly white British, with more females than males. The authors suggested clonal diversity may have been underestimated. Epitopes outside the regions mutated in the B.1.351 and B.1.1.7 variants were reportedly recognized by nearly half of the unique spike-specific TCRs. After two AZD1222 doses, both the breadth and the depth of spike-specific TCRs were significantly higher than at day 0 and than in MenACWY recipients. The 56-69-year group was small, and its depth increase did not reach significance, likely because of low power. CD4 TCRs associated with the vaccine covered the entire spike protein, and the dominant responses were in regions 160-218 and 743-854. Because no day 14 peak-response samples were available, the repertoires could be characterized only after the peak T cell response.

The time point label, read with the paper, signifies: about 28 days (+/-7) after the second vaccine dose. Because spike-specific TCR depth and breadth did not differ between the two schedules, AZD1222 recipients who got a second dose at roughly 4 weeks were pooled with those who got a second dose at roughly 12 weeks. Vaccinee samples came from UK trials COV001 and COV002, including a single-blind randomized controlled phase 2/3 trial of AZD1222 (ChAdOx1 nCoV-19) in healthy adults. For TCRbeta chain sequencing, PBMC samples from trial participants were taken at day 0 and at day 28 after the second dose. Trimming leaves V shorter by 5 bases and J shorter by 1 base, with the junction holding 8 bases beyond the gene matches. The CDR3 runs 16 residues from the cysteine to the phenylalanine. Kept here is only the CDR3 DNA, which spans 48 bases and is read in frame from base 1. The germline V gene (reference sequence) specifies SEHNR as CDR1 and FQNEAQ as CDR2.

The CDR3 regions of human TCRbeta chains were analyzed by immunosequencing. In the authors' own workflow: Repertoire TCRs were matched against a reference library of SARS-CoV-2-specific TCRs generated with the MIRA antigen-specificity platform. Breadth was defined as the fraction of unique TCRs that were SARS-CoV-2-associated, and depth was defined as the fraction of total T cells that were SARS-CoV-2-associated. Using the MIRA data, each spike-specific TCR was mapped to the spike region that the TCR reacts to and placed in a CD4 or CD8 class. Log10-transformed breadth and depth values were compared by one-way ANOVA with Sidak's multiple comparisons tests. The table comes from immuneACCESS by way of TCRdb, which keeps in-frame sequences with V and J called. Part of the clones is missing from these tables; in studies checked, under half for an unresolved V gene and the rest for unknown reasons. V and J calls and clone size are given by that table; D and trimming were obtained from the DNA. The sample table contains about 82,000 clones; only one count was recorded for about four fifths of them. Approximately 1.4% of the sample is held by the ten biggest clonotypes.

This TCR came from an adult who received the AZD1222 COVID-19 vaccine. Sequences were derived from peripheral blood, sampled 28 days after the second AZD1222 dose. The V gene is TRBV7-9 and the J gene is TRBJ2-1; TRBD1 fits 7 bases in the junction. The CDR3 region: CASSPRQGISYNEQFF. The bases read TGTGCCAGCAGCCCCAGACAGGGAATATCCTACAATGAGCAGTTCTTC.